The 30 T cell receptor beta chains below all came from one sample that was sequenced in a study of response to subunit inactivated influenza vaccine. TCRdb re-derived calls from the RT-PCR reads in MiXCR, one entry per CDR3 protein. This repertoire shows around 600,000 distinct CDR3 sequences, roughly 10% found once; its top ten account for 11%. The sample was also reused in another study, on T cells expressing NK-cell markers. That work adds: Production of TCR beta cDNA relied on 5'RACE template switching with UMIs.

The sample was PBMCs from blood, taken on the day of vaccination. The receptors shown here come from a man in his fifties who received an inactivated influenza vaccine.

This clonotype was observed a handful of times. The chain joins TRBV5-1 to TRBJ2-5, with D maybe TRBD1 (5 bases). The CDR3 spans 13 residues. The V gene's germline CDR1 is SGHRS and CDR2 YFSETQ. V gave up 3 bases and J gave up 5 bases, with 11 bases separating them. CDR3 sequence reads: CASSSQDGETQYF. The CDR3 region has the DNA TGCGCCAGCAGCTCACAGGACGGGGAGACCCAGTACTTC.

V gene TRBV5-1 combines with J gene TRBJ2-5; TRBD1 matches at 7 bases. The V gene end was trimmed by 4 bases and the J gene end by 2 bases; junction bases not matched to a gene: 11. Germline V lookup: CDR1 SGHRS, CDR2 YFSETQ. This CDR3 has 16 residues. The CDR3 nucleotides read TGCGCCAGCAGCGATCGACAGGGAGTCCCACAAGAGACCCAGTACTTC. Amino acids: CASSDRQGVPQETQYF. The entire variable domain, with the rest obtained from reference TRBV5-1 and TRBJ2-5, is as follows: KAGVTQTPRYLIKTRGQQVTLSCSPISGHRSVSWYQQTPGQGLQFLFEYFSETQRNKGNFPGRFSGRQFSNSRSEMNVSTLELGDSALYLCASSDRQGVPQETQYFGPGTRLLVL.

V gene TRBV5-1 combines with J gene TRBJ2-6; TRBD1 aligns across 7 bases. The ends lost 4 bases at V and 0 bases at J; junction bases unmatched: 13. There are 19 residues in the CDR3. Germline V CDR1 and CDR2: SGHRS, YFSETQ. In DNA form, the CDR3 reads TGCGCCAGCAGCCACCCGACGACAGGGTGGAGCTCTGGGGCCAACGTCCTGACTTTC. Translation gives CASSHPTTGWSSGANVLTF.

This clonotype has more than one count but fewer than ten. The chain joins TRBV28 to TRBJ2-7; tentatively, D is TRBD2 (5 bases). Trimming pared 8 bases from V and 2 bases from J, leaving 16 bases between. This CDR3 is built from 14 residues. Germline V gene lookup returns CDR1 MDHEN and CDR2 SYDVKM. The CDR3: CASSLGSVPYEQYF. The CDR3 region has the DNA TGTGCCAGCTCCTTGGGTAGCGTACCCTACGAGCAGTACTTC.

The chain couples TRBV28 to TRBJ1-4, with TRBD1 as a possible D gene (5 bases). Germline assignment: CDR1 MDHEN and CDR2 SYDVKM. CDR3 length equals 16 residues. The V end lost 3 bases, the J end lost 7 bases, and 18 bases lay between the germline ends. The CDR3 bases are TGTGCCAGCAGTTTCTGGGCACTGGGGGGTAGTGAAAAACTGTTTTTT. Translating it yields CASSFWALGGSEKLFF.

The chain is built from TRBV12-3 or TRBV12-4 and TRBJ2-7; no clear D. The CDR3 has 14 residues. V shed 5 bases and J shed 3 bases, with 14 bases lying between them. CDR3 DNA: TGTGCCAGCAGTCAGGTGACCTCATACTACGAGCAGTACTTC. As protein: CASSQVTSYYEQYF.

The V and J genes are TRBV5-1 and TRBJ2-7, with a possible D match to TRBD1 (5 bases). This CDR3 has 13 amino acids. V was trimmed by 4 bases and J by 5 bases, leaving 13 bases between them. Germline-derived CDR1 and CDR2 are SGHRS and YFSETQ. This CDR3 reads CASSLQGIHEQYF. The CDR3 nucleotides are TGCGCCAGCAGCCTGCAGGGTATCCACGAGCAGTACTTC.

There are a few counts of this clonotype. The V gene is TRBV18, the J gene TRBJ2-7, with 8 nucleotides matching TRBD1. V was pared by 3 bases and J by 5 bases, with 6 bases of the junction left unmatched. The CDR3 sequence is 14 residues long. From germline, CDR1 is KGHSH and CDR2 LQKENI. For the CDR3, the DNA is TGTGCCAGCTCACCGGCAGGACAGGGCAACGAGCAGTACTTC. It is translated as CASSPAGQGNEQYF.

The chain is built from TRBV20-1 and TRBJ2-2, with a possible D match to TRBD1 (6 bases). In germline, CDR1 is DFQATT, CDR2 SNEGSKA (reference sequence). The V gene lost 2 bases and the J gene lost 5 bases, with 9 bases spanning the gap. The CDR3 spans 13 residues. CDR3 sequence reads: CSARPQGTGELFF. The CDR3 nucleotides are TGCAGTGCTAGACCGCAGGGGACCGGGGAGCTGTTTTTT.

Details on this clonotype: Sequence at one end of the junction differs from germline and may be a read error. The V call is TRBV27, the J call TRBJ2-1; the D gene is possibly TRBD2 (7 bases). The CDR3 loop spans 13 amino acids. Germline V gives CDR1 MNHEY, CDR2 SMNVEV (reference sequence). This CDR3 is CASGVWGGGREVF. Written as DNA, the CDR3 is TGTGCCAGCGGAGTATGGGGGGGGGGCCGGGAGGTCTTC.

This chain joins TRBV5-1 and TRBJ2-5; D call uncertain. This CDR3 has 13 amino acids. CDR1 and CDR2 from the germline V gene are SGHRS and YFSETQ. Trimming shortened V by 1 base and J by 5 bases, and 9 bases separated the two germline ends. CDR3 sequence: CASSLRNAETQYF. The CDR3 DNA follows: TGCGCCAGCAGCTTGCGCAACGCTGAGACCCAGTACTTC.

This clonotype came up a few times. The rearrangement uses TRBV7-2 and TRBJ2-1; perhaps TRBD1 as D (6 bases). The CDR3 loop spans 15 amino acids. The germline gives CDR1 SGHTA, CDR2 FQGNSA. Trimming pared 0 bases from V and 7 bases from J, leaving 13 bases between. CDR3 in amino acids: CASSLAQGIWNEQFF. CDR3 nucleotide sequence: TGTGCCAGCAGCTTAGCCCAGGGGATATGGAATGAGCAGTTCTTC.

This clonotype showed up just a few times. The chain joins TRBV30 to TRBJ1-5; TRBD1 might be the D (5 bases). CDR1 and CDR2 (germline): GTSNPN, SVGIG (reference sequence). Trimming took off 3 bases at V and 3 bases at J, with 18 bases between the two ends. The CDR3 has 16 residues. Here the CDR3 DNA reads TGTGCCTGGAGACCCCGGGGTGGGACCCTCAATCAGCCCCAGCATTTT. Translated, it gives CAWRPRGGTLNQPQHF.

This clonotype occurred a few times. CDR3 sequence reads: CSASGTNLSGQYNEQFF. DNA of the CDR3: TGCAGTGCCTCCGGGACTAATCTTTCCGGGCAATACAATGAGCAGTTCTTC. V usage is TRBV20-1 and J usage is TRBJ2-1, with TRBD2 identical over 7 bases. V shed 6 bases, J shed 4 bases, and the junction held 18 bases outside the gene matches. Germline V gene data show CDR1 as DFQATT and CDR2 as SNEGSKA (reference sequence). The CDR3 runs to 17 residues.

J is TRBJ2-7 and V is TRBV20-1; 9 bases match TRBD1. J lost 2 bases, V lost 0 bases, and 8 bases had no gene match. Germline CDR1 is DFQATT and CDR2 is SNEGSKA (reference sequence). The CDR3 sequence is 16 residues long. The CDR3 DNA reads TGCAGTGCTAGAGATCGTTTTAGACAGGGGGCCTACGAGCAGTACTTC. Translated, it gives CSARDRFRQGAYEQYF.

The CDR3: CASSLAPISSPGQYF. The CDR3 nucleotides read TGTGCCAGCAGCTTGGCTCCTATAAGCAGTCCGGGGCAGTACTTC. The V gene is TRBV5-6, the J gene TRBJ2-7; D is unclear. Trimming removed 0 bases from V and 9 bases from J, with 19 bases in between. Germline CDR1 and CDR2: SGHDT and YYEEEE. This CDR3 is 15 amino acids long.

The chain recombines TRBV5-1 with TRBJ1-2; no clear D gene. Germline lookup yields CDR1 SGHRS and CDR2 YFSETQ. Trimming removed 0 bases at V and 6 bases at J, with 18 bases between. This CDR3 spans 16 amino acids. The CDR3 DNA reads TGCGCCAGCAGCTTGGGGCTTTGGTCCGAGTTCAATGGCTACACCTTC. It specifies CASSLGLWSEFNGYTF.

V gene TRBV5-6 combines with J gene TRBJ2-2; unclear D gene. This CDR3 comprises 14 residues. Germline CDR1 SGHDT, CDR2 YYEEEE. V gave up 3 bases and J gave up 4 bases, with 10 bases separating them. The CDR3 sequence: CASSWQGPTGELFF. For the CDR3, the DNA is TGTGCCAGCAGCTGGCAAGGACCCACCGGGGAGCTGTTTTTT.

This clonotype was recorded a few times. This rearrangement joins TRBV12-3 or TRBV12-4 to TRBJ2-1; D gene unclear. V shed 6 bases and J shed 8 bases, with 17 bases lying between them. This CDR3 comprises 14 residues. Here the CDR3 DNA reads TGTGCCAGCAGCCTAACGGTCCGGAGCGATGAGCAGTTCTTC. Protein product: CASSLTVRSDEQFF.

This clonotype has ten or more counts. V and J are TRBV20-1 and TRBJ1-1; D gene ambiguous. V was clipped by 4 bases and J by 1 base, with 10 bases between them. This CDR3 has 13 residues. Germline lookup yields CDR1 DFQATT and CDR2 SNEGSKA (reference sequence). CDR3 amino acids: CSANRAPNTEAFF. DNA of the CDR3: TGCAGTGCTAACCGGGCCCCGAACACTGAAGCTTTCTTT.

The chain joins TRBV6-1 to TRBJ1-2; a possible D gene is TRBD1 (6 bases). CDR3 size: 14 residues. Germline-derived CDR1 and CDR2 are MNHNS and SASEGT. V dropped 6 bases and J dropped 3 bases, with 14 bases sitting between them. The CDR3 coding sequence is TGTGCCAGCAGGAAGACAAGGGGGGACTATGGCTACACCTTC. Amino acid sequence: CASRKTRGDYGYTF.

The CDR3 loop is CASSQDWLGSTEAFF. Here the CDR3 DNA reads TGTGCCAGCAGCCAAGATTGGTTAGGGAGCACTGAAGCTTTCTTT. This chain links TRBV4-2 with TRBJ1-1; D is unclear. Germline values: CDR1 LGHNA, CDR2 YNFKEQ. The CDR3 has 15 amino acids. Trimming shortened V by 0 bases and J by 4 bases, and 12 bases separated the two germline ends.

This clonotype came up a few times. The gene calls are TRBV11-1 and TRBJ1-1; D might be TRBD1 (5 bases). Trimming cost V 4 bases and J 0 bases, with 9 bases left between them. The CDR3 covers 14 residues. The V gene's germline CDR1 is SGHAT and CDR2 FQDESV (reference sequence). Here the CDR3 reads CASSSTVMNTEAFF. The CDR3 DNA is TGTGCCAGCAGCTCGACAGTTATGAACACTGAAGCTTTCTTT.

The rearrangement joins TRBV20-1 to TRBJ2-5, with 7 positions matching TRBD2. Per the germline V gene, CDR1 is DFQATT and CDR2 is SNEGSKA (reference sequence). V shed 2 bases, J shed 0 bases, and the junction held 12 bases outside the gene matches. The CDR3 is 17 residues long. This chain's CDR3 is CSARREVLAVYQETQYF. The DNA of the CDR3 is TGCAGTGCTAGACGCGAGGTCCTAGCGGTGTACCAAGAGACCCAGTACTTC.

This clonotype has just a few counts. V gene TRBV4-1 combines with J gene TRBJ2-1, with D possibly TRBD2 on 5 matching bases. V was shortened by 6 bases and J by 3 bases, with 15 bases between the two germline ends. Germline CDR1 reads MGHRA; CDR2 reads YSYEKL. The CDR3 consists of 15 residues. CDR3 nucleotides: TGCGCCAGCAGACGTTTTGAGGGTGGCTACAATGAGCAGTTCTTC. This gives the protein CASRRFEGGYNEQFF.

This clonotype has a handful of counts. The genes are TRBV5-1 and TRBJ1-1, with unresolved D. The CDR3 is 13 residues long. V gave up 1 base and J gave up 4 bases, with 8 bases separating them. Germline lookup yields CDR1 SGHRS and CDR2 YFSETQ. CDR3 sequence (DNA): TGCGCCAGCAGCTTGAATCCGTCCACTGAAGCTTTCTTT. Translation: CASSLNPSTEAFF.

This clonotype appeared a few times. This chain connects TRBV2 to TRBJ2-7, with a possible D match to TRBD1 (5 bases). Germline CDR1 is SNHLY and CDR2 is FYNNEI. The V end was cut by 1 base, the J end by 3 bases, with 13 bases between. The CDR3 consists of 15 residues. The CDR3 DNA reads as TGTGCCAGCAGTGAAGGTACAGGCCCCCACTACGAGCAGTACTTC. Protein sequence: CASSEGTGPHYEQYF.

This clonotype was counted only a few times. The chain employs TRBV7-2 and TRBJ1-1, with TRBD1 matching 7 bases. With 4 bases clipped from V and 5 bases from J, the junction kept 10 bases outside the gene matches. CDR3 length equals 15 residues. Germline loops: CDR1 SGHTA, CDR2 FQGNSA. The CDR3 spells CASSSAGQPETEAFF. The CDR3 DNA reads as TGTGCCAGCAGCTCTGCGGGACAGCCCGAAACTGAAGCTTTCTTT.

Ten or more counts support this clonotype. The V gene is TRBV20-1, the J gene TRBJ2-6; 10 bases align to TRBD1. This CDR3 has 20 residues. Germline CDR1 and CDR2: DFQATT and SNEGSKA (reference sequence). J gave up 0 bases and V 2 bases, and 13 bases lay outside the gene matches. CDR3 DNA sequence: TGCAGTGCTAGAACACAAGACAGGGGGCTAACCTACTCTGGGGCCAACGTCCTGACTTTC. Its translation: CSARTQDRGLTYSGANVLTF.

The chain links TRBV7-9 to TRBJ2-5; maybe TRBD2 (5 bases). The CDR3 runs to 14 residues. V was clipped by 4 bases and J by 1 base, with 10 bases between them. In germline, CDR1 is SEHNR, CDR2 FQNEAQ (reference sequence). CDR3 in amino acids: CASSSFSVQETQYF. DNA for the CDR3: TGTGCCAGCAGCTCGTTTAGCGTCCAAGAGACCCAGTACTTC.